These 5 T cell receptor beta chains were all obtained from the same sample, sequenced in a study of vaccination and CD4 T cells after COVID-19. Once obtained from cultured CD4+ T cells, the DNA was sequenced using the Oncomine TCR Beta short-read assay. MiXCR, applied by TCRdb to the PCR reads, yields one record per CDR3 protein. The sample has roughly 4,200 distinct CDR3 sequences, roughly two thirds seen once; the top ten hold under 30%. The antigens these receptors bind are not known. As for treatment: roughly ten-day PBMC culture with coronavirus spike peptide pools or control peptides (ViraFEST assay). Input material: CD4+ T cells from blood, cultured in vitro. These receptors all stem from a human donor who had recovered from COVID-19.

This chain connects TRBV6-1 to TRBJ1-2; TRBD1 matches 9 bases. Germline values: CDR1 MNHNS, CDR2 SASEGT. Losses at the gene ends were 7 bases for V and 7 bases for J; bases not matched to a gene: 13. The CDR3 consists of 15 residues. CDR3 residues: CASTDRGASGGGYTF. The CDR3 DNA sequence: TGTGCCAGCACGGACAGGGGAGCGTCAGGAGGTGGCTACACCTTC.

This clonotype was counted a few times. This chain connects TRBV30 to TRBJ2-3; D is perhaps TRBD1 (5 bases). With 2 bases removed from V and 3 bases from J, the gap between germline ends came to 15 bases. Per the germline V gene, CDR1 is GTSNPN and CDR2 is SVGIG (reference sequence). CDR3 length: 15 amino acids. CDR3 in amino acids: CAWSSLRKGTDTQYF. CDR3 sequence (DNA): TGTGCCTGGAGTTCGCTTAGGAAGGGGACAGATACGCAGTATTTT. Complete variable domain (other parts from reference TRBV30 and TRBJ2-3): SQTIHQWPATLVQPVGSPLSLECTVEGTSNPNLYWYRQAAGRGLQLLFYSVGIGQISSEVPQNLSASRPQDRQFILSSKKLLLSDSGFYLCAWSSLRKGTDTQYFGPGTRLTVL.

This clonotype was seen a single time. J is TRBJ1-2 and V is TRBV7-9; TRBD1 matches 8 bases. The CDR3 runs 15 residues. V dropped 5 bases and J dropped 6; count of bases not matched to a gene: 11. Germline values: CDR1 SEHNR, CDR2 FQNEAQ (reference sequence). CDR3 region: CASSPGTTGEDGYTF. CDR3 coding DNA: TGTGCCAGCAGCCCGGGAACGACAGGGGAAGATGGCTACACCTTC.

Only a few counts were recorded for this clonotype. J is TRBJ1-1 and V is TRBV6-1, with D tentatively TRBD1 (5 bases). Trimming stripped 10 bases from V and 0 bases from J, with 12 bases between. The CDR3 sequence is 13 residues long. Germline assignment: CDR1 MNHNS and CDR2 SASEGT. CDR3 bases: TGTGCCACCACGTCCAGGGTGAACACTGAAGCTTTCTTT. As protein: CATTSRVNTEAFF.

The chain uses TRBV20-1 and TRBJ2-1, with 7 positions matching TRBD2. The CDR3 is 15 residues long. Losses at the gene ends were 2 bases for V and 0 bases for J; bases not matched to a gene: 4. From germline, CDR1 is DFQATT and CDR2 SNEGSKA (reference sequence). Here the CDR3 reads CSARRRGDSYNEQFF. CDR3 DNA: TGCAGTGCTAGACGACGGGGGGACTCCTACAATGAGCAGTTCTTC.